These 5 T cell receptor beta chains came from one sample sequenced in a study of T cells in Graves' hyperthyroidism and ophthalmopathy (dated by TCRdb to between 2018 and 2021). The method behind the library was multiplex PCR. These reads were obtained on an Illumina HiSeq 2000. Amplification of TCR beta CDR3 regions was carried out from RNA transcripts. The TCR CDR3 was subjected to a first round of RT-PCR using the HTBI primer set and the Qiagen OneStep RT-PCR kit. In TCRdb, the public reads were trimmed at Q25 with fastp and aligned with MiXCR, with productive beta chains retained. Duplicate CDR3 protein sequences are folded into a single record with the most common DNA and genes. Counted in this sample were 550,000 to 800,000 distinct CDR3 sequences; 15% to 20% of them appeared once. Roughly 16% of the sample is in the top ten clones. Sequenced: blood. These receptors all come from a man in his forties or fifties with Graves' hyperthyroidism.

The genes are TRBV7-3 and TRBJ2-5; 10 bases align to TRBD1. Trimming removed 2 bases from V and 5 bases from J; junction bases left unmatched: 5. Germline CDR1 is SGHTA and CDR2 is FQGTGA. This CDR3 has 15 residues. DNA for the CDR3: TGTGCCAGCAGCTTATTGGGACAGGGGTATGAGACCCAGTACTTC. Translation: CASSLLGQGYETQYF.

In this sample, this clonotype turned up a few times. This may stem from a read error, because a much larger clone lies one nucleotide away. The V call is TRBV28, the J call TRBJ2-6; either TRBD1 or TRBD2 may supply D (5 bases each). Germline-derived CDR1 and CDR2 are MDHEN and SYDVKM. The CDR3 is made up of 15 amino acids. CDR3 nucleotides: TGTGCCAGCAGCCCTGGGGGTGGAAGGGCCAACGTCCCGACTTTC. It translates to CASSPGGGRANVPTF.

This clonotype was seen at least ten times. The CDR3 DNA reads as TGTGCCAGCAGTTTAAGGGACAGGGGCTACGAGCAGTACTTC. Translation gives CASSLRDRGYEQYF. V and J are TRBV12-3 or TRBV12-4 and TRBJ2-7, with TRBD1 matching over 10 bases. J lost 3 bases, V lost 2 bases, and 1 base had no gene match. CDR3 length equals 14 residues.

This clonotype was seen ten or more times. The chain has TRBV29-1 and TRBJ1-5; D unclear. Per germline, CDR1 SQVTM and CDR2 ANQGSEA. The CDR3 is 12 amino acids. Trimming cost V 0 bases and J 1 base, with 1 base left between them. The CDR3 reads CSVEDSNQPQHF. The CDR3 bases are TGCAGCGTTGAAGACAGCAATCAGCCCCAGCATTTT.

Note on this clonotype: A much larger clone lies one base from this, so it may be a read error. This rearrangement joins TRBV28 to TRBJ2-7, with D tentatively TRBD1 (5 bases). Trimming removed 5 bases at V and 2 bases at J, with 16 bases between. The germline V gene encodes CDR1 MDHEN and CDR2 SYDVKM. The CDR3 has 15 residues. CDR3 in amino acids: CASSTTGHGTYEQYF. CDR3 coding DNA: TGTGCCAGCAGTACCACCGGACATGGCACCTACGAGCAGTACTTC.